This record covers a single T cell receptor beta chain. The target antigen is unknown. Germline values: CDR1 MDHEN, CDR2 SYDVKM. The CDR3 loop spans 14 amino acids. The J segment lost 6 bases and the V segment lost 7 bases, leaving 8 bases of the junction unmatched. The data were obtained in a study of vaccination effects on CD4 cells after COVID-19. After expansion with viral peptide pools in the ViraFEST assay, antigen-specific CD4+ T cells were sequenced. Culturing for roughly 9 days preceded CD4+ T cell isolation. Each participant received a vaccine that was either BNT162b2 or mRNA-1273, given as two doses. Cultures had half their medium replaced with IL-2 medium on days 3 and 7. Generated by immunoSEQ multiplex PCR, the TCRdb table keeps only in-frame clones and is missing some. The data show 65,000 to 70,000 clones, about 80% seen once.

The chain carries TRBV28 and TRBJ1-2, with 10 bases lining up with TRBD1. The TCR originated in a human donor who received a COVID-19 vaccine. This specimen was CD4+ T cells from PBMCs cultured with HCoV-OC43 spike peptides, taken after COVID-19 vaccination. As for subset: HCoV-OC43 spike overlapping peptide pool stimulation. CDR3 loop: CASTWGDRGNGYTF. In DNA, the CDR3 is TGTGCCAGCACATGGGGGGACAGGGGAAATGGCTACACCTTC.